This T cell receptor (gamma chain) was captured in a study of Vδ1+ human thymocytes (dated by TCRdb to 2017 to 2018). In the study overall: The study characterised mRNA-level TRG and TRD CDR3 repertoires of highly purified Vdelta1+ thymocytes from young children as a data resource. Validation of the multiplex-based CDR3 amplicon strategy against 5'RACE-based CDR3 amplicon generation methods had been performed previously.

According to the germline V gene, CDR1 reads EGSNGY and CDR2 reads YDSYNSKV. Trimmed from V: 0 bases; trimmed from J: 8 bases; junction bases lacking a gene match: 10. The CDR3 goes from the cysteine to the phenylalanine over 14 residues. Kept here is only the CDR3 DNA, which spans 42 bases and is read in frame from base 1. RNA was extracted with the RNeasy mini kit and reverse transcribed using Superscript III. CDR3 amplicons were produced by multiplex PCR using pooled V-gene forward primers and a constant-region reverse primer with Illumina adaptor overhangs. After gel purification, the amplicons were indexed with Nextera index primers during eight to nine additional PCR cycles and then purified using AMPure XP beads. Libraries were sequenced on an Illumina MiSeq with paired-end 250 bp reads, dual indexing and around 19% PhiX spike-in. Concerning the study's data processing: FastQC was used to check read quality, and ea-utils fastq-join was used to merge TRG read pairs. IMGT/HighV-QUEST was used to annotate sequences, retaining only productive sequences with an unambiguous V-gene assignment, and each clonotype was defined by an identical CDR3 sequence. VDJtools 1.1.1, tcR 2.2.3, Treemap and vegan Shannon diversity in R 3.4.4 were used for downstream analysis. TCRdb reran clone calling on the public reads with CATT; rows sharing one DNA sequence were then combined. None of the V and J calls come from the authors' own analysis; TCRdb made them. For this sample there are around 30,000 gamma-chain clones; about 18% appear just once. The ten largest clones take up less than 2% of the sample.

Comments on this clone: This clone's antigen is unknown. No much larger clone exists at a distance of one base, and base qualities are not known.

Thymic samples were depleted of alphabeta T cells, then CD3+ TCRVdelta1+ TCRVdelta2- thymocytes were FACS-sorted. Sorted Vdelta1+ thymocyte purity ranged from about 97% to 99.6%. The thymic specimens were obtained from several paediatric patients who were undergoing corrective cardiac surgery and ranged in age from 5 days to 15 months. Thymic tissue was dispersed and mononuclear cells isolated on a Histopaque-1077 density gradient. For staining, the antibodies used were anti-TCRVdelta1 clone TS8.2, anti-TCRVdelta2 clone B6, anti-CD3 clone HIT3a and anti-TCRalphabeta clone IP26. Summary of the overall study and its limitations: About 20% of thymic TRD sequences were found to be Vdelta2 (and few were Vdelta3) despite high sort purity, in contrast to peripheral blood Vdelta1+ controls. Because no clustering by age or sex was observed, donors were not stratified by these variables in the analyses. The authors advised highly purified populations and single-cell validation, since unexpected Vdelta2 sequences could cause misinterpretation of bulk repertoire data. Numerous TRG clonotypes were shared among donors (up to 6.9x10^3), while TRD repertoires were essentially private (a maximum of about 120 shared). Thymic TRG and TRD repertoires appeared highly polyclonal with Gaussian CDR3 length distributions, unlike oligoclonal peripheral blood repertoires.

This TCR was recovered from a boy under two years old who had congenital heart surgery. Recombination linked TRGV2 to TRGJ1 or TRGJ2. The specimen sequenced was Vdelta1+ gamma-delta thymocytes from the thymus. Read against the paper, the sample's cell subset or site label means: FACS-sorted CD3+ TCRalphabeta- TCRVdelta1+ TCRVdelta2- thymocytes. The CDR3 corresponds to CATWDGPSQNKKLF. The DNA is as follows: TGTGCCACCTGGGACGGGCCGTCGCAAAATAAGAAACTCTTT.